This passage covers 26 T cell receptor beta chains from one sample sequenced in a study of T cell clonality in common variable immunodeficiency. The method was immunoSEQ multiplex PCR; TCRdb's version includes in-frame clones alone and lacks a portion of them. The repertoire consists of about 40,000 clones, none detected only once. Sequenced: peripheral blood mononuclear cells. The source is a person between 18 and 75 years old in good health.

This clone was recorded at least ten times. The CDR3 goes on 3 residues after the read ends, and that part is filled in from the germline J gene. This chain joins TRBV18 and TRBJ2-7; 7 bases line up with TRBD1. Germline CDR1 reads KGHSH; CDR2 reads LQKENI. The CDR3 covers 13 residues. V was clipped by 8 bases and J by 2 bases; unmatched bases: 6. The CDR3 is CASGQDSPYEQYF. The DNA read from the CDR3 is TGTGCCAGCGGACAGGACAGCCCCTACGAG. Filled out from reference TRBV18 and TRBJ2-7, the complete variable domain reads NAGVMQNPRHLVRRRGQEARLRCSPMKGHSHVYWYRQLPEEGLKFMVYLQKENIIDESGMPKERFSAEFPKEGPSILRIQQVVRGDSAAYFCASGQDSPYEQYFGPGTRLTVT.

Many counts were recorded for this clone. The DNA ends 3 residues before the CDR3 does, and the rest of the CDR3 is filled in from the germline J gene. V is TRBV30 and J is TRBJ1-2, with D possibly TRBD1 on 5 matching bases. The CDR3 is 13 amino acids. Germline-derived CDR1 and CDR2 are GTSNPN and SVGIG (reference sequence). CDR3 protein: CAWSVRQGGGYTF. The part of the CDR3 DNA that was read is TGTGCCTGGAGTGTAAGGCAGGGCGGCGGC.

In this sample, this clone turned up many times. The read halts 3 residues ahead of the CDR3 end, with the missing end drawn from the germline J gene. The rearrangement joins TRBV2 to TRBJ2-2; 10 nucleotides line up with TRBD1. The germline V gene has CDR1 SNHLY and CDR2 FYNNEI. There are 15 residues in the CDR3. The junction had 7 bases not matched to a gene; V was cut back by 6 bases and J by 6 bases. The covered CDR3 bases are TGTGCCAGCAGAAGGGACAGGGGCACGGCCGGGGAG. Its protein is CASRRDRGTAGE. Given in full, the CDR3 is CASRRDRGTAGELFF.

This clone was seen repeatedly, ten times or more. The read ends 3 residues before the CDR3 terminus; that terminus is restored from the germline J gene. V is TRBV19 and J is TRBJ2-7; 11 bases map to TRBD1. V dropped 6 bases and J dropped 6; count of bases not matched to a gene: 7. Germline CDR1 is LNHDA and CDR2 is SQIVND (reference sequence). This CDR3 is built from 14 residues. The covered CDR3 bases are TGTGCCAGTAGGTTCGGACAGGGGGCAATCGAG. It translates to CASRFGQGAIE. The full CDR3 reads CASRFGQGAIEQYF.

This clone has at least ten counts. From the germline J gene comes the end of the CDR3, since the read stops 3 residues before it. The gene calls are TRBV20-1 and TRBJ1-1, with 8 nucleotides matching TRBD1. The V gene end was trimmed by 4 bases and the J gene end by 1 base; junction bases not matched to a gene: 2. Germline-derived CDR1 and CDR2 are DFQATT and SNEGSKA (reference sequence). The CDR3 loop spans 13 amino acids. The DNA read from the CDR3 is TGCAGTGCTAACAGGGGGAAGAACACTGAA. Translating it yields CSANRGKNTE. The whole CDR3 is CSANRGKNTEAFF.

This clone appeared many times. The CDR3 here is CASTFNSNQPQHF. CDR3 DNA (partial): TGTGCCAGCACCTTTAATAGCAATCAGCCC. The chain combines TRBV2 with TRBJ1-5; no reliable D call. The DNA ends 3 residues before the CDR3 does, and the rest of the CDR3 is filled in from the germline J gene. Germline CDR1 reads SNHLY; CDR2 reads FYNNEI. V lost 7 bases and J 0 bases, leaving 7 bases between the germline ends. The CDR3 length is 13 residues.

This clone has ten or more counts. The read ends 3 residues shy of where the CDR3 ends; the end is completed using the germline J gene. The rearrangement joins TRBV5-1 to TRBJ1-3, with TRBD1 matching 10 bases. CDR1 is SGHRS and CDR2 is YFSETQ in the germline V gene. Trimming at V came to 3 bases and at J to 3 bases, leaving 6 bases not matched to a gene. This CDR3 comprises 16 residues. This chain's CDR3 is CASSSETGGGGNTIYF. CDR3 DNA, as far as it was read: TGCGCCAGCAGCTCGGAGACAGGGGGCGGTGGAAACACC.

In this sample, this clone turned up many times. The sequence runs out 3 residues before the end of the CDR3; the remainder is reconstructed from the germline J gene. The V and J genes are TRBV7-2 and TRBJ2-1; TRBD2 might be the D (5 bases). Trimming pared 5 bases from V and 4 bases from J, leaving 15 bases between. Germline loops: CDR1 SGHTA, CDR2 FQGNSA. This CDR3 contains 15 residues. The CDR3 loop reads CASSPTGGLYNEQFF. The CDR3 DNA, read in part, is TGTGCCAGCAGCCCGACTGGCGGGTTATACAATGAG. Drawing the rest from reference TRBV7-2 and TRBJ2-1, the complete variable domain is GAGVSQSPSNKVTEKGKDVELRCDPISGHTALYWYRQSLGQGLEFLIYFQGNSAPDKSGLPSDRFSAERTGGSVSTLTIQRTQQEDSAVYLCASSPTGGLYNEQFFGPGTRLTVL.

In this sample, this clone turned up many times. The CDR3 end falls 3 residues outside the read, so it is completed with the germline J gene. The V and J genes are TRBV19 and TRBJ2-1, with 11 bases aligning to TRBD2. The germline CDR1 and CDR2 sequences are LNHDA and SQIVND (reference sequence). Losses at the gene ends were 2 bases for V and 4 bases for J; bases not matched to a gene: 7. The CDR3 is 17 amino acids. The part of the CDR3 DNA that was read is TGTGCCAGTAGTATACTCGAGACTAGCGGGAATTACAATGAG. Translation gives CASSILETSGNYNE. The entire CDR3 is CASSILETSGNYNEQFF.

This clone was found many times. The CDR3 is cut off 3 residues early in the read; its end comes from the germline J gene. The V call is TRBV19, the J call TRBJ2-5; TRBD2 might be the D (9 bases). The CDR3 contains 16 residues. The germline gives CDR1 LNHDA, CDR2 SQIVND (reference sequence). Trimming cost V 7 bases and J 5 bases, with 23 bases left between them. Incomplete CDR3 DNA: TGTGCCAGTACCCAGGGGGCGGGACTAGCAAGGGAGACC. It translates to CASTQGAGLARET. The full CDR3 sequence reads CASTQGAGLARETQYF. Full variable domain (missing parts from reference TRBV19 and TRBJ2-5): DGGITQSPKYLFRKEGQNVTLSCEQNLNHDAMYWYRQDPGQGLRLIYYSQIVNDFQKGDIAEGYSVSREKKESFPLTVTSAQKNPTAFYLCASTQGAGLARETQYFGPGTRLLVL.

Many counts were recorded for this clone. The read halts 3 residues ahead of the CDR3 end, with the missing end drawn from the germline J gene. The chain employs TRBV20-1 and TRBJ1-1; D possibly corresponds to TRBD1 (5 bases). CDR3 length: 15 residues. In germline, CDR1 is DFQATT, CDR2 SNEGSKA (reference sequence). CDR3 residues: CSALDSGGARIGAFF. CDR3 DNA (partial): TGCAGTGCCCTGGATAGTGGAGGGGCGCGAATTGGG.

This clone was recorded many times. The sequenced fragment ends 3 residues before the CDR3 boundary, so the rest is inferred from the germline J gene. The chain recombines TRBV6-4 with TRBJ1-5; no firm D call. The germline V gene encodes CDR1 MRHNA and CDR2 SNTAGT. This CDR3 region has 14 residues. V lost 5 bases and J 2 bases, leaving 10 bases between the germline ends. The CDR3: CASSLSGGNQPQHF. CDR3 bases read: TGTGCCAGCAGTCTGAGCGGGGGCAATCAGCCC.

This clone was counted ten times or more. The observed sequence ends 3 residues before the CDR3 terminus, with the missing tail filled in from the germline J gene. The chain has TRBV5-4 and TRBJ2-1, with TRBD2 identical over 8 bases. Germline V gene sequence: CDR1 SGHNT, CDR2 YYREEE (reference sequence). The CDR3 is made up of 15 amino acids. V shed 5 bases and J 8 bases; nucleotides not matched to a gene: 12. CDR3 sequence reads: CASSYLSGSWDEQFF. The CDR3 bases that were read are TGTGCCAGCAGTTACCTGAGCGGGAGTTGGGATGAG.

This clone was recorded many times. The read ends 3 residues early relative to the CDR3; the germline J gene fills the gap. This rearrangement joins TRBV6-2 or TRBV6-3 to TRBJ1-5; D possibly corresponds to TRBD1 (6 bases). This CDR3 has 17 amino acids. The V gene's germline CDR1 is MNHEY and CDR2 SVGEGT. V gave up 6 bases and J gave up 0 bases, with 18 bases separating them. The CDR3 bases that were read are TGTGCCAGCAGACCTGGACAGCTAACCTATAGCAATCAGCCC. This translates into CASRPGQLTYSNQP. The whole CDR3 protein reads CASRPGQLTYSNQPQHF.

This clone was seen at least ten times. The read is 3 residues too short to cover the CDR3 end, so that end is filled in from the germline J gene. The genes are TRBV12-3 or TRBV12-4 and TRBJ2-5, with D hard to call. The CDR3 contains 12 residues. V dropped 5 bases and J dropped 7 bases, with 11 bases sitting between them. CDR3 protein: CASSPSRGTQYF. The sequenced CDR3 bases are TGTGCCAGCAGTCCGAGTCGCGGGACC.

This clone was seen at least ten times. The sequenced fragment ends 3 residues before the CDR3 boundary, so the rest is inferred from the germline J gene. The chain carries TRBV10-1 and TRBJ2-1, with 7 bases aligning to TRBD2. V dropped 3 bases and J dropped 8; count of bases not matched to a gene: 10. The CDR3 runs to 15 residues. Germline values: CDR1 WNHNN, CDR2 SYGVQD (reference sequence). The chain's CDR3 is CASSDPQRAGDEQFF. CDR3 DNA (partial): TGCGCCAGCAGTGATCCCCAGCGGGCGGGGGATGAG.

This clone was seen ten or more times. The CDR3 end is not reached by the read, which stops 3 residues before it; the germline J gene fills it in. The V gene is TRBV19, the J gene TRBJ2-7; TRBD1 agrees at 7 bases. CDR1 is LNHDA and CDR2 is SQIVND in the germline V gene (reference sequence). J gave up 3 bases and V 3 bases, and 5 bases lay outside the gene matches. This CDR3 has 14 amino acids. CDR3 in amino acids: CASSIGGQIYEQYF. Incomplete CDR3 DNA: TGTGCCAGTAGTATTGGGGGACAGATCTACGAG.

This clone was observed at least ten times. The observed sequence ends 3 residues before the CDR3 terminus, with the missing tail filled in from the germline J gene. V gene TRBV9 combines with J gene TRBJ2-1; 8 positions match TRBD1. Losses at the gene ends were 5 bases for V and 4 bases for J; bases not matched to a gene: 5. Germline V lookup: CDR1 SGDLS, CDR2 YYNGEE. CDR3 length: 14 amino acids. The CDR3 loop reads CASSTRQGYNEQFF. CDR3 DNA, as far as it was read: TGTGCCAGCAGTACAAGACAGGGGTACAATGAG.

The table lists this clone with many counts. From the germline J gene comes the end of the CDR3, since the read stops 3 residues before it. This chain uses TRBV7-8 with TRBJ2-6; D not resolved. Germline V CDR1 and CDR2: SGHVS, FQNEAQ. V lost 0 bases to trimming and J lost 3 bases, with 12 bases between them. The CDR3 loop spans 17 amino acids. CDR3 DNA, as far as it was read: TGTGCCAGCAGCTTAGCCCTTAACAACCTTGGGGCCAACGTC. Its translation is CASSLALNNLGANV. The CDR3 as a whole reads CASSLALNNLGANVLTF.

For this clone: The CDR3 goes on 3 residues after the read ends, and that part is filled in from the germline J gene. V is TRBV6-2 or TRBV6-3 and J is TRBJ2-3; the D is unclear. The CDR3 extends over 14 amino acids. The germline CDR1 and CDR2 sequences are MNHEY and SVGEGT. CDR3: CASSYGQYGQPQYF. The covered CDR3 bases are TGTGCCAGCAGTTACGGGCAGTACGGTCAGCCG.

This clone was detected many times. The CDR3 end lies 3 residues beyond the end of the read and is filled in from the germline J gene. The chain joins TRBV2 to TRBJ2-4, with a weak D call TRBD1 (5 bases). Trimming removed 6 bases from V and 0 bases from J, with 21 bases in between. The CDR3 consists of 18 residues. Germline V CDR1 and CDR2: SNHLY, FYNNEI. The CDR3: CASRPTGVRSLAKNIQYF. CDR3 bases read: TGTGCCAGCAGACCAACAGGTGTAAGAAGCTTAGCCAAAAACATT.

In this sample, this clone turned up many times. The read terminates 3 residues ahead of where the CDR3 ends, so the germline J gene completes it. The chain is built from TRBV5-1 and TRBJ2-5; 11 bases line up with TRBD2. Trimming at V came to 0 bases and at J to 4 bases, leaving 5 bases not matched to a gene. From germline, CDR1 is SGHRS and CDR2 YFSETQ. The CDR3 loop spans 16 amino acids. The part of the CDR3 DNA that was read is TGCGCCAGCAGCTTGGTTGTAGCGGGAGGGGGAGAGACC. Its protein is CASSLVVAGGGET. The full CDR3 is CASSLVVAGGGETQYF.

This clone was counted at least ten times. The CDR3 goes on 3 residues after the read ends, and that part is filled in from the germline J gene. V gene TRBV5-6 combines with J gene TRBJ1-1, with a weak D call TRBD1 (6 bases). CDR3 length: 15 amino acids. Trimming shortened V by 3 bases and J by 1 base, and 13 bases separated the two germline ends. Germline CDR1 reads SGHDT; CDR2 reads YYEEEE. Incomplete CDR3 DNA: TGTGCCAGCAGCTGGGGTTTACAGGGGAACACTGAA. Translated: CASSWGLQGNTE. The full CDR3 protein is CASSWGLQGNTEAFF. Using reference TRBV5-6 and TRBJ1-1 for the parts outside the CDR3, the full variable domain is DAGVTQSPTHLIKTRGQQVTLRCSPKSGHDTVSWYQQALGQGPQFIFQYYEEEERQRGNFPDRFSGHQFPNYSSELNVNALLLGDSALYLCASSWGLQGNTEAFFGQGTRLTVV.

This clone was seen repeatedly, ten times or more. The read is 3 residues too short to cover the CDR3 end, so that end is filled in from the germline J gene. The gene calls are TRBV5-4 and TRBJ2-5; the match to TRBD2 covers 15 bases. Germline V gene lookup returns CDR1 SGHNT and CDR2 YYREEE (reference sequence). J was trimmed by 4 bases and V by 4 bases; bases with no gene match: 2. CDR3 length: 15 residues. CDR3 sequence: CASSVGLAGGETQYF. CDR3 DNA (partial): TGTGCCAGCAGCGTGGGACTAGCGGGGGGAGAGACC.

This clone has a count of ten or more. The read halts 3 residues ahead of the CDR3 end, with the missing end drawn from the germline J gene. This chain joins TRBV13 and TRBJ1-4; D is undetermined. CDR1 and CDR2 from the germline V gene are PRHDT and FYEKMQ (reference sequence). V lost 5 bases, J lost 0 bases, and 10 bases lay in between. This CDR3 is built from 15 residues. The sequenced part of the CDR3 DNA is TGTGCCAGCAGCCTGAGACTTACAACTAATGAAAAA. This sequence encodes CASSLRLTTNEK. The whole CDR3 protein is CASSLRLTTNEKLFF.

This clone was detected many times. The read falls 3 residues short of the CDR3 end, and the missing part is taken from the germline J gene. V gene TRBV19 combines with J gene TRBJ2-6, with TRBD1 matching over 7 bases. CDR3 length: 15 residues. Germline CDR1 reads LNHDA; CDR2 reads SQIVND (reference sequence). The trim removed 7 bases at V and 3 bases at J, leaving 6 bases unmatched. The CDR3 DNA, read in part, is TGTGCCAGTAAAGGCAGGGGGTATGGGGCCAACGTC. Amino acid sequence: CASKGRGYGANV. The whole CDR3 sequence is CASKGRGYGANVLTF.